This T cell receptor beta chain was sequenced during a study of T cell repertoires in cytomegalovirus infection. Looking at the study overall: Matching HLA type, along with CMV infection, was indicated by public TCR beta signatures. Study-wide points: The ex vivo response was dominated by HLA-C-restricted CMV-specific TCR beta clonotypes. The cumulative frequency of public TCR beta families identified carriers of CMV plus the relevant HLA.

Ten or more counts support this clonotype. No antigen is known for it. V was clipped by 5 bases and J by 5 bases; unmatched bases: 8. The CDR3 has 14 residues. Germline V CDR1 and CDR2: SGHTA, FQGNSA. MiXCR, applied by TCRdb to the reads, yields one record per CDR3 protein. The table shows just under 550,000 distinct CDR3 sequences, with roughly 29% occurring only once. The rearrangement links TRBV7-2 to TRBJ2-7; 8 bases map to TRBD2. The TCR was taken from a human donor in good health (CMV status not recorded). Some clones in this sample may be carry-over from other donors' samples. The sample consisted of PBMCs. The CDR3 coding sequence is TGTGCCAGCAGCGGGACTAGGTTATCAGACGAGCAGTACTTC. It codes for CASSGTRLSDEQYF.